This passage covers 23 T cell receptor beta chains from one sample sequenced in a study of T cell responses to AZD1222 COVID-19 vaccine. The method was immunoSEQ multiplex PCR; TCRdb's version includes in-frame clones alone and lacks a portion of them. Here the sample spans about 140,000 clones, almost 90% being singletons. Sequencing was performed on peripheral blood, taken 28 days after the second AZD1222 dose. Source of these receptors: an adult who received the AZD1222 COVID-19 vaccine.

The genes are TRBV6-1 and TRBJ1-1; D is uncertain. Deletions cut 2 bases from V and 0 bases from J, with 7 bases between. The germline V gene encodes CDR1 MNHNS and CDR2 SASEGT. This CDR3 has 14 residues. The CDR3, as DNA: TGTGCCAGCAGTGAAAGTTCCATGAACACTGAAGCTTTCTTT. Its protein is CASSESSMNTEAFF.

This clone was seen only once. J is TRBJ1-1 and V is TRBV2, with D hard to call. The germline V gene encodes CDR1 SNHLY and CDR2 FYNNEI. The CDR3 length is 14 residues. Trimming removed 2 bases at V and 6 bases at J, with 13 bases between. The CDR3 protein is CASSERVSNSEAFF. The CDR3 DNA reads TGTGCCAGCAGTGAACGGGTTTCTAACTCTGAAGCTTTCTTT.

V gene TRBV12-3 or TRBV12-4 combines with J gene TRBJ2-1, with D unclear. V lost 5 bases and J lost 9, with 11 bases in between. The length of the CDR3 is 12 residues. The CDR3 region has the DNA TGTGCCAGCAGTCCCCCCCCCGCTGAGCAGTTCTTC. Amino acids: CASSPPPAEQFF.

V usage is TRBV13 and J usage is TRBJ2-1; the match to TRBD1 covers 10 bases. Unmatched junction bases numbered 10, after V lost 5 bases and J lost 12 bases. Germline CDR1 is PRHDT and CDR2 is FYEKMQ (reference sequence). CDR3 length: 14 residues. In DNA, the CDR3 is TGTGCCAGCAGCGCCACCGGGACAGGGGTCTCGCAGTTCTTC. Residues: CASSATGTGVSQFF.

The rearrangement uses TRBV4-1 and TRBJ2-1, with D perhaps TRBD1 (5 bases). The CDR3 has 14 residues. Germline V lookup: CDR1 MGHRA, CDR2 YSYEKL. V lost 5 bases and J 7 bases, leaving 15 bases between the germline ends. This CDR3 reads CASSDQDQGNEQFF. CDR3 DNA: TGCGCCAGCAGCGATCAGGACCAGGGAAATGAGCAGTTCTTC.

V usage is TRBV5-1 and J usage is TRBJ2-5, with D tentatively TRBD2 (5 bases). V shed 0 bases and J shed 5 bases, with 14 bases lying between them. The CDR3 extends over 15 amino acids. Germline CDR1 reads SGHRS; CDR2 reads YFSETQ. The CDR3 loop reads CASSLGNAPGETQYF. The CDR3 region has the DNA TGCGCCAGCAGCTTGGGGAACGCCCCGGGGGAGACCCAGTACTTC.

This clone was seen a single time. The chain joins TRBV28 to TRBJ2-2, with 7 bases lining up with TRBD1. The CDR3 is 17 amino acids. V lost 5 bases, J lost 5 bases, and 14 bases stayed unmatched. The germline CDR1 and CDR2 sequences are MDHEN and SYDVKM. CDR3 DNA sequence: TGTGCCAGCAGTCCTGCACCGGGACGCAGGGGGACCGGGGAGCTGTTTTTT. Amino acids: CASSPAPGRRGTGELFF.

This chain joins TRBV4-1 and TRBJ2-5; the match to TRBD1 covers 9 bases. The CDR3 totals 15 residues. V dropped 3 bases and J dropped 4; count of bases not matched to a gene: 6. From germline, CDR1 is MGHRA and CDR2 YSYEKL. CDR3 amino acids: CASSHNGQGSETQYF. The DNA for the CDR3 is TGCGCCAGCAGCCACAACGGACAGGGGTCAGAGACCCAGTACTTC.

The chain is built from TRBV10-3 and TRBJ1-4, with D unclear. Germline loops: CDR1 ENHRY, CDR2 SYGVKD. V lost 3 bases and J lost 5, with 7 bases in between. The CDR3 runs to 13 residues. The CDR3 region is CAISDSQNEKLFF. DNA for the CDR3: TGTGCCATCAGTGACAGCCAAAATGAAAAACTGTTTTTT.

The chain links TRBV5-1 to TRBJ1-4; D gene uncertain. Germline-derived CDR1 and CDR2 are SGHRS and YFSETQ. There are 14 residues in the CDR3. Trimming removed 1 base from V and 0 bases from J, with 4 bases in between. The CDR3 nucleotides are TGCGCCAGCAGCTTGCAGACAACTAATGAAAAACTGTTTTTT. This sequence encodes CASSLQTTNEKLFF.

This rearrangement joins TRBV7-2 to TRBJ1-1; D might be TRBD1 (5 bases). This CDR3 is built from 13 residues. From germline, CDR1 is SGHTA and CDR2 FQGNSA. Trimming took 1 base from V and 6 from J, leaving 9 bases between them. This CDR3 reads CASSLGGTAEAFF. The DNA of the CDR3 is TGTGCCAGCAGCTTAGGGGGCACGGCTGAAGCTTTCTTT.

The rearrangement joins TRBV5-1 to TRBJ2-1; no clear D. The germline gives CDR1 SGHRS, CDR2 YFSETQ. This CDR3 has 14 amino acids. Trimming pared 4 bases from V and 2 bases from J, leaving 10 bases between. This CDR3 reads CASSLLGTYNEQFF. For the CDR3, the DNA is TGCGCCAGCAGCCTCCTGGGGACCTACAATGAGCAGTTCTTC.

The chain joins TRBV5-6 to TRBJ2-7, with TRBD2 identical over 7 bases. After removal of 4 bases from V and 5 bases from J, the junction contained 15 bases not matched to a gene. Looked up from germline, CDR1 is SGHDT and CDR2 is YYEEEE. The CDR3 runs 16 residues. The CDR3 coding sequence is TGTGCCAGCAGCAGGGTCCGGGGCGGGAGATCCAACGAGCAGTACTTC. It codes for CASSRVRGGRSNEQYF.

The chain's CDR3 is CASSVSSGRANEQFF. The DNA for the CDR3 is TGTGCCAGCAGCGTCTCTAGCGGGAGGGCCAATGAGCAGTTCTTC. The rearrangement joins TRBV5-6 to TRBJ2-1, with 12 bases matching TRBD2. Trimming cost V 4 bases and J 6 bases; bases outside gene matches: 5. Germline V lookup: CDR1 SGHDT, CDR2 YYEEEE. The CDR3 runs 15 residues.

V and J are TRBV19 and TRBJ1-4; D is unclear. Germline assignment: CDR1 LNHDA and CDR2 SQIVND (reference sequence). The CDR3 consists of 15 residues. Trimming pared 0 bases from V and 5 bases from J, leaving 10 bases between. As DNA, the CDR3 is TGTGCCAGTAGTATAGAAGCGGGTTTAAATGAAAAACTGTTTTTT. As protein: CASSIEAGLNEKLFF. The full variable domain, in which reference TRBV19 and TRBJ1-4 provide the parts outside the CDR3, is DGGITQSPKYLFRKEGQNVTLSCEQNLNHDAMYWYRQDPGQGLRLIYYSQIVNDFQKGDIAEGYSVSREKKESFPLTVTSAQKNPTAFYLCASSIEAGLNEKLFFGSGTQLSVL.

The V call is TRBV11-2, the J call TRBJ2-5; 12 bases are shared with TRBD2. Germline assignment: CDR1 SGHAT and CDR2 FQNNGV. This CDR3 comprises 13 residues. Unmatched junction bases numbered 2, after V lost 3 bases and J lost 9 bases. The CDR3 here is CASSFPSGRAQYF. CDR3 DNA sequence: TGTGCCAGCAGCTTTCCTAGCGGGAGGGCCCAGTACTTC.

The rearrangement uses TRBV3-1 (or the pseudogene TRBV3-2) and TRBJ1-2, with 10 bases that match TRBD1. Looked up from germline, CDR1 is LGHDT and CDR2 is YNNKEL (reference sequence). The CDR3 extends over 16 amino acids. J gave up 8 bases and V 0 bases, and 9 bases lay outside the gene matches. Here the CDR3 DNA reads TGTGCCAGCAGCCAAGAAGGGACAGGGGAGGTGAGAGGCTACACCTTC. Translating it yields CASSQEGTGEVRGYTF.

The chain links TRBV12-3 or TRBV12-4 to TRBJ1-1; D is possibly TRBD1 (5 bases). The ends were cut back, 5 bases at V and 5 bases at J, with 12 bases in the middle. This CDR3 contains 13 residues. CDR3: CASSRNEGTEAFF. DNA of the CDR3: TGTGCCAGCAGTCGCAACGAGGGGACTGAAGCTTTCTTT.

V and J are TRBV5-1 and TRBJ2-5; no firm D call. V lost 4 bases and J 6 bases, leaving 16 bases between the germline ends. CDR3 length: 14 amino acids. Looked up from germline, CDR1 is SGHRS and CDR2 is YFSETQ. The CDR3 region is CASSPSGQSQTQYF. The CDR3 DNA sequence: TGCGCCAGCAGCCCTTCTGGCCAGTCGCAGACCCAGTACTTC. The variable domain in full, with the rest retrieved from reference TRBV5-1 and TRBJ2-5, is KAGVTQTPRYLIKTRGQQVTLSCSPISGHRSVSWYQQTPGQGLQFLFEYFSETQRNKGNFPGRFSGRQFSNSRSEMNVSTLELGDSALYLCASSPSGQSQTQYFGPGTRLLVL.

J is TRBJ1-1 and V is TRBV27; D is undetermined. The CDR3 has 15 residues. Trimming left V 4 bases short and J 0 bases short, with 12 bases between. Looked up from germline, CDR1 is MNHEY and CDR2 is SMNVEV (reference sequence). The CDR3 spells CASSSPPGVNTEAFF. Here the CDR3 DNA reads TGTGCCAGCAGTTCACCTCCGGGAGTGAACACTGAAGCTTTCTTT.

The V and J genes are TRBV6-6 and TRBJ1-5; 7 bases line up with TRBD1. In germline, CDR1 is MNHNY, CDR2 SVGAGI (reference sequence). With V trimmed by 6 bases and J by 3 bases, 5 bases remained unmatched. The CDR3 is made up of 14 amino acids. CDR3 protein: CASSPDRANQPQHF. The CDR3 DNA is TGTGCCAGCAGCCCCGACAGGGCCAATCAGCCCCAGCATTTT.

This CDR3 reads CASSYGGGTGANVLTF. Here the CDR3 DNA reads TGTGCCAGCAGTTACGGGGGGGGCACTGGGGCCAACGTCCTGACTTTC. J is TRBJ2-6 and V is TRBV6-5, with D possibly matching TRBD2 (7 bases). Germline loops: CDR1 MNHEY, CDR2 SVGAGI. This CDR3 comprises 16 residues. V was trimmed by 2 bases and J by 2 bases, leaving 10 bases between them.

This chain uses TRBV28 with TRBJ1-4, with D maybe TRBD1 (5 bases). V dropped 6 bases and J dropped 0 bases, with 11 bases sitting between them. From germline, CDR1 is MDHEN and CDR2 SYDVKM. This CDR3 region has 15 residues. Here the CDR3 reads CASSSGGTTNEKLFF. The CDR3 DNA is TGTGCCAGCAGCTCCGGGGGGACAACTAATGAAAAACTGTTTTTT.